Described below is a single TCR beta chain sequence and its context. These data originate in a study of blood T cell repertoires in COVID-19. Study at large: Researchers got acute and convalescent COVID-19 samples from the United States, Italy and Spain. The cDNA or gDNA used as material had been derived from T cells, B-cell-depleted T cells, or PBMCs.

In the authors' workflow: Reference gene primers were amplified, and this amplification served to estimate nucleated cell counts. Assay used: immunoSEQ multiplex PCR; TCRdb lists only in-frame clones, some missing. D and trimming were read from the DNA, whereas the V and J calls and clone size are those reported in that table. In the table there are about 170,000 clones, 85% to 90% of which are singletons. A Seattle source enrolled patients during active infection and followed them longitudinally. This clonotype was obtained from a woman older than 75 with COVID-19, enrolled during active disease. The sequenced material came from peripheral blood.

This chain's CDR3 is CASSSDRFYGYTF. DNA for the CDR3: TGTGCCAGCAGTTCGGACAGATTCTATGGCTACACCTTC. V and J are TRBV28 and TRBJ1-2; possibly TRBD1 for D (6 bases). This CDR3 region has 13 residues. CDR1 is MDHEN, CDR2 SYDVKM, per germline. The V and J ends lost 4 bases and 4 bases respectively, with 10 bases between them.